The entry that follows covers one TCR beta chain sequence. This sample was included in a study of cytomegalovirus exposure and HLA in healthy donors. About the research overall: There were approximately 81 million unique TCRs (from HLA-typed donors) in an early data release.

CDR1 SGHAT and CDR2 FQNNGV come from the germline V gene. The CDR3 runs to 16 residues. Trimming cost V 3 bases and J 7 bases, with 19 bases left between them. The PCR was carried out with 60 Vbeta primers and 13 Jbeta primers. Profiling relied on immunoSEQ multiplex PCR, and the TCRdb table lists in-frame clones only, not all of them. The sample shows roughly 160,000 clones, roughly 79% of them seen only once. The sample comprised PBMCs. This receptor was taken from a man aged 50-60 years in good health and CMV-seropositive. The gene calls are TRBV11-2 and TRBJ1-5; tentative D call: TRBD1 (5 bases). CDR3 in amino acids: CASSLGGVVGTQPQHF. The CDR3 DNA sequence: TGTGCCAGCAGCTTGGGGGGGGTGGTCGGGACGCAGCCCCAGCATTTT.